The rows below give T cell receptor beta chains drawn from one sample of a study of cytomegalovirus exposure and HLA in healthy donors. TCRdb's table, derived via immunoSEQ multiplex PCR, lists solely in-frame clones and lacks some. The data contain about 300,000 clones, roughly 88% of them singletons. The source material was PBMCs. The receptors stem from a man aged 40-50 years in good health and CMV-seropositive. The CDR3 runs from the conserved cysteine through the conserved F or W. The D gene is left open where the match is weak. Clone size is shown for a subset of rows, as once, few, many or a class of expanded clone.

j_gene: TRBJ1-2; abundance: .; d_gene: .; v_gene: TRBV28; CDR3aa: CASAFLGGANYGYTF; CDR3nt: TGTGCCAGCGCTTTCCTGGGGGGAGCTAACTATGGCTACACCTTC
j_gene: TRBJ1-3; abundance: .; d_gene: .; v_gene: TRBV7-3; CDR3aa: CASSLSGSGNTIYF; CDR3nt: TGTGCCAGCAGCTTATCAGGGTCTGGAAACACCATATATTTT
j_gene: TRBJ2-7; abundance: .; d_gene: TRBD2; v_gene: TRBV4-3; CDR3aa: CASSQGTSGRYEQYF; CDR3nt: TGCGCCAGCAGCCAGGGGACTAGCGGGAGGTACGAGCAGTACTTC
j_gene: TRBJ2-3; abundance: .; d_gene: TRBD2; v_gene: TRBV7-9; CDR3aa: CASRPTSGSPLDTQYF; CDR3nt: TGTGCCAGCAGGCCGACTAGCGGGAGTCCCCTCGATACGCAGTATTTT
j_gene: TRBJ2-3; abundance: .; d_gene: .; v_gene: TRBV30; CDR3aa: CAWGAENTDTQYF; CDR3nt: TGTGCCTGGGGAGCTGAGAACACAGATACGCAGTATTTT
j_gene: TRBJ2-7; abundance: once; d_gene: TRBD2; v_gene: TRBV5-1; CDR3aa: CASRSTSGTYEQYF; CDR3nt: TGCGCCAGCAGAAGTACTAGCGGGACTTACGAGCAGTACTTC
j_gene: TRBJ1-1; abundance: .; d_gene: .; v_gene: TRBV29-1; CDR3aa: CSVEGYRASTEAFF; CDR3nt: TGCAGCGTTGAAGGGTACAGGGCCTCCACTGAAGCTTTCTTT
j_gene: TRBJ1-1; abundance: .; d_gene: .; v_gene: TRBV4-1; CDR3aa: CASSQVIYGMYTEAFF; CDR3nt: TGCGCCAGCAGCCAAGTTATATACGGGATGTACACTGAAGCTTTCTTT
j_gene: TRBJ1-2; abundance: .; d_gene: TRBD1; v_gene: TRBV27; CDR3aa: CASSIESTGMRGYTF; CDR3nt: TGTGCCAGCAGCATAGAATCGACAGGGATGCGTGGCTACACCTTC
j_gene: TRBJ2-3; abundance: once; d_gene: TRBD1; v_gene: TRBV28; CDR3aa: CASSLPRDRVIISTDTQYF; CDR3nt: TGTGCCAGCAGTCTCCCCCGGGACAGGGTGATTATCTCCACAGATACGCAGTATTTT
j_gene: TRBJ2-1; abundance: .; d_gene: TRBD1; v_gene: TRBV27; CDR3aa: CASSLTGGNEQFF; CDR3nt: TGTGCCAGCAGTTTGACAGGGGGAAATGAGCAGTTCTTC
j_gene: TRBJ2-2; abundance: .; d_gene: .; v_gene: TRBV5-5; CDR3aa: CASSLGLSTGELFF; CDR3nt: TGTGCCAGCAGCCTAGGACTTTCCACCGGGGAGCTGTTTTTT
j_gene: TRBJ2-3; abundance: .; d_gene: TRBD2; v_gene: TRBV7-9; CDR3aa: CASSSLAGTSGKATDTQYF; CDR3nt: TGTGCCAGCAGCTCACTTGCCGGGACTAGCGGGAAGGCCACAGATACGCAGTATTTT
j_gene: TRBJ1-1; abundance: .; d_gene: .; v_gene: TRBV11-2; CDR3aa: CASSLGEGTEAFF; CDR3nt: TGTGCCAGCAGCTTAGGGGAGGGAACTGAAGCTTTCTTT
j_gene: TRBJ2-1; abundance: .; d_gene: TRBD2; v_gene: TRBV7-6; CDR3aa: CASSLGLAGASSYNEQFF; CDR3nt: TGTGCCAGCAGCCTCGGACTAGCGGGAGCCAGCTCCTACAATGAGCAGTTCTTC
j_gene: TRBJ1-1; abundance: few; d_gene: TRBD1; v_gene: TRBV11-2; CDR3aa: CASSLGQGVVVTEAFF; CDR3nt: TGTGCCAGCAGCTTAGGTCAGGGGGTAGTGGTCACTGAAGCTTTCTTT
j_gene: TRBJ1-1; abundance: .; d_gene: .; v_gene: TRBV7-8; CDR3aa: CASSTLGVNTEAFF; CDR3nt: TGTGCCAGCAGCACCCTAGGGGTGAACACTGAAGCTTTCTTT
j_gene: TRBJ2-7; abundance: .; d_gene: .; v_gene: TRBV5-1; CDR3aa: CASRGGGESYEQYF; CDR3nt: TGCGCCAGCAGAGGGGGCGGGGAAAGCTACGAGCAGTACTTC
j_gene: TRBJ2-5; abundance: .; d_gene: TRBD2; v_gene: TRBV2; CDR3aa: CAPRGREAQETQYF; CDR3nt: TGTGCCCCCCGGGGGCGGGAGGCACAAGAGACCCAGTACTTC
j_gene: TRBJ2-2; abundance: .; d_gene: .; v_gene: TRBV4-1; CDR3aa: CASSQDRRGLSTGELFF; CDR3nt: TGCGCCAGCAGCCAAGATCGCAGGGGTTTGTCCACCGGGGAGCTGTTTTTT
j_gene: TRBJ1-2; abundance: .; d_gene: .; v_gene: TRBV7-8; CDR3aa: CASSPSGAYYGYTF; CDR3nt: TGTGCCAGCAGCCCAAGCGGGGCATACTATGGCTACACCTTC
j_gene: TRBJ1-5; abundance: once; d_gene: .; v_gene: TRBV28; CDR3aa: CASSLTGARNQPQHF; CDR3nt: TGTGCCAGCAGTCTAACAGGTGCCCGAAATCAGCCCCAGCATTTT
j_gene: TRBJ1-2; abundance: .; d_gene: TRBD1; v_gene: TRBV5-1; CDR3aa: CASSPGTDGYGYTF; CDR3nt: TGCGCCAGCAGCCCTGGGACAGACGGCTATGGCTACACCTTC
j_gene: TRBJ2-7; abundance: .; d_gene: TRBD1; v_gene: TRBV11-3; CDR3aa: CASSFSTGVGPYEQYF; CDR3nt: TGTGCCAGCAGCTTCTCTACAGGGGTGGGGCCCTACGAGCAGTACTTC
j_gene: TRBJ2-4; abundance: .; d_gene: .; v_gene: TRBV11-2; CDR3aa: CASSPADTFRAKNIQYF; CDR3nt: TGTGCCAGCAGCCCCGCGGACACGTTCCGAGCCAAAAACATTCAGTACTTC
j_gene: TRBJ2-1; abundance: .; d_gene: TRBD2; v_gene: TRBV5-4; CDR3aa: CASSTSLAGDYNEQFF; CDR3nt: TGTGCCAGCAGCACTTCTCTAGCGGGAGACTACAATGAGCAGTTCTTC
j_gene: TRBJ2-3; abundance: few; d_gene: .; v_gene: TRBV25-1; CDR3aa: CASSAPSDTQYF; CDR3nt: TGTGCCAGCAGTGCCCCCTCAGATACGCAGTATTTT
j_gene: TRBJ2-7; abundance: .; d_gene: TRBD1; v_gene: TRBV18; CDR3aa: CASSVDRSSYEQYF; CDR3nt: TGTGCCAGCTCCGTGGACAGGAGCTCCTACGAGCAGTACTTC
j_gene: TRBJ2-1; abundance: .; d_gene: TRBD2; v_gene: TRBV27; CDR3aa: CASSSGTSIVNEQFF; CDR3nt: TGTGCCAGCAGTTCCGGGACTAGTATTGTTAATGAGCAGTTCTTC
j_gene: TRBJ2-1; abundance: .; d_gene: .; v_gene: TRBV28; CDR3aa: CASSFRGLSYNEQFF; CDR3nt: TGTGCCAGCAGTTTCCGAGGATTATCCTACAATGAGCAGTTCTTC